This entry features one T cell receptor beta chain sequence. Across over 20 US areas, participants ranged in age from roughly 18 to 95 years. The data are from a study of blood T cell repertoires in COVID-19. As originally analysed: Cell counts per sample came from amplifying reference gene primers. Using immunoSEQ multiplex PCR, the repertoire was profiled, and TCRdb retains in-frame clones only, with some absent. Clonal size and the V and J genes are those of that table, whereas D and trimming came from the DNA. The sample records some 320,000 clones, approximately 91% being singletons. Between the trimmed V and J ends, which lost 0 bases and 3 bases, there was a span of 5 bases. CDR1 and CDR2 from the germline V gene are LGHNA and YSLEER. There are 13 residues in the CDR3.

The sequencing input was PBMCs or T cells enriched from blood (not recorded which). This sequence joins TRBV4-3 and TRBJ1-1; D possibly corresponds to TRBD1 (5 bases). The sequence derives from a woman aged 25-40 years who had been exposed to COVID-19. This chain's CDR3 is CASSQDRDTEAFF. CDR3 coding DNA: TGCGCCAGCAGCCAAGACAGGGACACTGAAGCTTTCTTT.